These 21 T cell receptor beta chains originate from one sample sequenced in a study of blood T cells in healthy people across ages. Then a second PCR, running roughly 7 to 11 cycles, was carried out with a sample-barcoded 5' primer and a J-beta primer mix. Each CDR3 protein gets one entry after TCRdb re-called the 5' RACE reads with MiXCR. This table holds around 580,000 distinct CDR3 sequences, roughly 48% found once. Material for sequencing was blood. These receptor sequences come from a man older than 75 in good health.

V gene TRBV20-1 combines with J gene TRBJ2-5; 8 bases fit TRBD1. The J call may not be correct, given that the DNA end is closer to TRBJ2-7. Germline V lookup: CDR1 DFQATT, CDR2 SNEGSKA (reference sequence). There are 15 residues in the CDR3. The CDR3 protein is CSATQPGGSKDEQYF. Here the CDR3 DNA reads TGCAGTGCCACCCAACCAGGGGGCAGTAAGGACGAGCAGTACTTC.

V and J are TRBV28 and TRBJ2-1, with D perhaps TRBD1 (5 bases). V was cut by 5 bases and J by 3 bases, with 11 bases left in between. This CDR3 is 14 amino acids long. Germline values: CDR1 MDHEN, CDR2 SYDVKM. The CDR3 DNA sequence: TGTGCCAGCAGTGTAAGGGGCATCTACAATGAGCAGTTCTTC. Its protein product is CASSVRGIYNEQFF.

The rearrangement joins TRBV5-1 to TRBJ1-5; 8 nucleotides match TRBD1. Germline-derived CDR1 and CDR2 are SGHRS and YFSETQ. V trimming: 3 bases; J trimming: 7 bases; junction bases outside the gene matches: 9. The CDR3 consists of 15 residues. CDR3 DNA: TGCGCCAGCAGCTCAACAGGGGGTATAGGGCAGCCCCAGCATTTT. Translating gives CASSSTGGIGQPQHF.

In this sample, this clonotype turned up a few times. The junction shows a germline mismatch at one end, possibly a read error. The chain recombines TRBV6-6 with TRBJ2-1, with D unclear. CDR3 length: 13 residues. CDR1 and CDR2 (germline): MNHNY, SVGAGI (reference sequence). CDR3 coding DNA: TGTGCCGGCAGTTACCGTTCTCTGGATGAGCAGTTCTTC. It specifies CAGSYRSLDEQFF.

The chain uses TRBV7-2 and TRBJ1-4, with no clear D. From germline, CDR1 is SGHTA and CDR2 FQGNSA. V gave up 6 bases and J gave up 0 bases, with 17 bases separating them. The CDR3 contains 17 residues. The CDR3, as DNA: TGTGCCAGCAGTCTAGATCCGAGATCCGCAACTAATGAAAAACTGTTTTTT. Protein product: CASSLDPRSATNEKLFF.

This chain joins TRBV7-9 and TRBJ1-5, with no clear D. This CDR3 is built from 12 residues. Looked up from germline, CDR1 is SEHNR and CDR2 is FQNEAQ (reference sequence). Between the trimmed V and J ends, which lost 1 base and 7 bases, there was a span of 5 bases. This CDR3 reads CASSLDLQPQHF. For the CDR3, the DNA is TGTGCCAGCAGCTTAGACCTGCAGCCCCAGCATTTT. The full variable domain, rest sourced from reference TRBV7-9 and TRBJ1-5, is DTGVSQNPRHKITKRGQNVTFRCDPISEHNRLYWYRQTLGQGPEFLTYFQNEAQLEKSRLLSDRFSAERPKGSFSTLEIQRTEQGDSAMYLCASSLDLQPQHFGDGTRLSIL.

DNA for the CDR3: TGTGCCAGTAGTAAACTAGCGGGGCCCTACGAGCAGTACTTC. Translation: CASSKLAGPYEQYF. The chain combines TRBV19 with TRBJ2-7; 10 bases fit TRBD2. V lost 4 bases, J lost 2 bases, and 2 bases stayed unmatched. From germline, CDR1 is LNHDA and CDR2 SQIVND (reference sequence). This CDR3 region has 14 residues.

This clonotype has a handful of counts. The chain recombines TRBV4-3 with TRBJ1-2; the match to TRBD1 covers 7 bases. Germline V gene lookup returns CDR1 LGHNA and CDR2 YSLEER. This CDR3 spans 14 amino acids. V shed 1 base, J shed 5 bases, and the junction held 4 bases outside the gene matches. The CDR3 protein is CASSQVAGGYGYTF. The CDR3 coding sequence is TGCGCCAGCAGCCAAGTGGCAGGGGGGTATGGCTACACCTTC.

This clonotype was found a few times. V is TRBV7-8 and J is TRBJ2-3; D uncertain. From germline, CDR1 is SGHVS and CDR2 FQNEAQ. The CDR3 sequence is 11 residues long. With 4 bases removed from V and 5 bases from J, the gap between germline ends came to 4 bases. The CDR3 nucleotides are TGTGCCAGCAGCTCGAGAGATACGCAGTATTTT. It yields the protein CASSSRDTQYF.

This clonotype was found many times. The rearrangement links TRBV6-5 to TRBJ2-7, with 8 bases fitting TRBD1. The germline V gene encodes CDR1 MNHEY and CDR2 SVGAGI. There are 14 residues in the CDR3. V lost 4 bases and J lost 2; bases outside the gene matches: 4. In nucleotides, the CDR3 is TGTGCCAGCAGTTTCGGACAGGGCCCCTACGAGCAGTACTTC. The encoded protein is CASSFGQGPYEQYF.

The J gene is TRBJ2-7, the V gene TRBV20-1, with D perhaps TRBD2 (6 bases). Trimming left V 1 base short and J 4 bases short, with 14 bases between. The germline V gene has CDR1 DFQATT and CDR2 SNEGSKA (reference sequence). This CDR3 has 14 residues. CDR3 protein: CSARGTLASYEQYF. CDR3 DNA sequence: TGCAGTGCTAGAGGGACTCTAGCGAGTTACGAGCAGTACTTC.

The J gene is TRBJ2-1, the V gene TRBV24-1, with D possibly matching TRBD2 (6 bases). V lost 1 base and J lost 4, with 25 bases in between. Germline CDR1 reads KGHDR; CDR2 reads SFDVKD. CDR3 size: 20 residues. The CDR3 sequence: CATSDLPNTPGSGTYNEQFF. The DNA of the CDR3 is TGTGCCACCAGTGATTTACCGAATACCCCGGGGTCCGGGACTTACAATGAGCAGTTCTTC.

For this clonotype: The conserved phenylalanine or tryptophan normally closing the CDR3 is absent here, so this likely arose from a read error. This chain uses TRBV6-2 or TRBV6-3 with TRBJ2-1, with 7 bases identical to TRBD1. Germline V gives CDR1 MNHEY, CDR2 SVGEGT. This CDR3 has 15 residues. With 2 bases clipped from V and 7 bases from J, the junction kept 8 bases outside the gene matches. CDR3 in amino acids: CASSYHRGRWNEQFL. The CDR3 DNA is TGTGCCAGCAGTTACCACAGGGGACGATGGAATGAGCAGTTCTTA.

CDR3 sequence reads: CSARVHRSRGYEQYF. The CDR3, as DNA: TGCAGTGCTAGAGTCCACAGGAGTAGAGGCTACGAGCAGTACTTC. The chain recombines TRBV20-1 with TRBJ2-7; D may be TRBD1 (5 bases). V was clipped by 1 base and J by 3 bases, with 16 bases between them. The CDR3 is 15 residues long. The germline V gene has CDR1 DFQATT and CDR2 SNEGSKA (reference sequence).

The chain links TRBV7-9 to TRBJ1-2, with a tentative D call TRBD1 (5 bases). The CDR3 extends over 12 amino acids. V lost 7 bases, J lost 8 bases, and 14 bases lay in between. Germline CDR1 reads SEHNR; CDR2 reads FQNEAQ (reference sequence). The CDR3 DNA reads TGTGCCAGCAACACGGGGGTACGGGGCTACACCTTC. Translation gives CASNTGVRGYTF.

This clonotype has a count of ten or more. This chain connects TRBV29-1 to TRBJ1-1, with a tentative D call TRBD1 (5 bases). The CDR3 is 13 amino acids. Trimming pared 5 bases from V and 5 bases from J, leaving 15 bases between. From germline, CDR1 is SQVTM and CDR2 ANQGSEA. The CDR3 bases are TGCAGCGTTCCGACAGCGTCGAGTACTGAAGCTTTCTTT. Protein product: CSVPTASSTEAFF.

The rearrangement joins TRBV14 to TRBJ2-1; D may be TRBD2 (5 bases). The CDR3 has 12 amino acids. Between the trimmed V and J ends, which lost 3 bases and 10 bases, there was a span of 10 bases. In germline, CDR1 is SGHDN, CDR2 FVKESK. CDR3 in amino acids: CASSHLAREQFF. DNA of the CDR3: TGTGCCAGCAGCCATTTAGCGCGGGAGCAGTTCTTC.

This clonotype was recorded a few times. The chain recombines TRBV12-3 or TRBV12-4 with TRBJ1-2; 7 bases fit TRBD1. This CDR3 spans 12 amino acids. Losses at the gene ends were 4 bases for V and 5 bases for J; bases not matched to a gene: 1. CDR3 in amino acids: CASSSTGYGYTF. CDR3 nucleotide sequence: TGTGCCAGCAGTTCGACAGGGTATGGCTACACCTTC.

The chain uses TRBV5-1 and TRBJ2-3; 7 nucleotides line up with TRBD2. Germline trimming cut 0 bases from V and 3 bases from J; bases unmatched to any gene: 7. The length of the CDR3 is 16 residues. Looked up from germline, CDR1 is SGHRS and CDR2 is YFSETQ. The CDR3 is CASSLDGGGTTDTQYF. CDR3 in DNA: TGCGCCAGCAGCTTGGATGGGGGGGGTACGACAGATACGCAGTATTTT.

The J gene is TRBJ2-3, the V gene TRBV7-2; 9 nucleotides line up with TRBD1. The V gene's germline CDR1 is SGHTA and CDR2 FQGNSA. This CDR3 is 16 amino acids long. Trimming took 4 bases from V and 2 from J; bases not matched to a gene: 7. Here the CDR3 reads CASSSPRDRVTDTQYF. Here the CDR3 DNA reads TGTGCCAGCAGCTCGCCCCGGGACAGGGTCACAGATACGCAGTATTTT. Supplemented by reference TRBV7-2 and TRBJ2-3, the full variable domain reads GAGVSQSPSNKVTEKGKDVELRCDPISGHTALYWYRQSLGQGLEFLIYFQGNSAPDKSGLPSDRFSAERTGGSVSTLTIQRTQQEDSAVYLCASSSPRDRVTDTQYFGPGTRLTVL.

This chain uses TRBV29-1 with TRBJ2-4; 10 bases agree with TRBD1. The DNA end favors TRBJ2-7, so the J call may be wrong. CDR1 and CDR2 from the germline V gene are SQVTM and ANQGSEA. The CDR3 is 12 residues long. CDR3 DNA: TGCAGCGTTGGGGACAGGGGCTACGAGCAGTACTTC. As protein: CSVGDRGYEQYF.